These 21 T cell receptor beta chains share one sample of origin, sequenced in a study of regulatory T cells in long-lasting Graves disease. Stated time point: newly diagnosed GD, antithyroid drugs for less than 3 months. PBMC RNA served as the TCR library source. Arm-PCR of CDR3 regions and iRepertoire HTBI primers were used to build TCR beta libraries. TCRdb analysed the multiplex PCR reads with MiXCR anew, one entry per CDR3 protein. Of 320,000 or so distinct CDR3 sequences in the sample, roughly 18% were seen once. The sequences come from peripheral blood mononuclear cells (PBMCs), collected at new diagnosis, from a patient treated with antithyroid drugs. All receptors come from a female donor with Graves disease.

Details on this clonotype: A read error is possible here, since a much larger clone lies one base away. The chain links TRBV2 to TRBJ2-3; D is undetermined. Trimming left V 7 bases short and J 4 bases short, with 18 bases between. Germline assignment: CDR1 SNHLY and CDR2 FYNNEI. CDR3 length equals 15 residues. The CDR3 region is CASKAFCVESDTQYF. The DNA of the CDR3 is TGTGCCAGCAAGGCTTTCTGTGTCGAATCAGATACGCAGTATTTT.

This clonotype was seen many times. The chain links TRBV24-1 to TRBJ1-2, with a weak D call TRBD1 (5 bases). V was shortened by 3 bases and J by 7 bases, with 11 bases between the two germline ends. Germline values: CDR1 KGHDR, CDR2 SFDVKD. There are 13 residues in the CDR3. CDR3 in DNA: TGTGCCACCAGTGATCCCAGGGCGGCTGGCTACACCTTC. Protein: CATSDPRAAGYTF.

This clonotype showed up just a few times. The V gene is TRBV20-1, the J gene TRBJ2-7; 13 nucleotides agree with TRBD2. The CDR3 is made up of 16 amino acids. V shed 5 bases, J shed 5 bases, and the junction held 12 bases outside the gene matches. The germline V gene has CDR1 DFQATT and CDR2 SNEGSKA (reference sequence). The CDR3 DNA reads as TGCAGTGCTCGCCCCTTACTAGCGGGAGGGCGCGACGAGCAGTACTTC. Translation: CSARPLLAGGRDEQYF.

This clonotype was counted at least ten times. The V gene is TRBV6-5, the J gene TRBJ1-1; 10 bases are a match to TRBD1. Looked up from germline, CDR1 is MNHEY and CDR2 is SVGAGI. The CDR3 length is 14 residues. Trimming removed 4 bases from V and 6 bases from J; junction bases left unmatched: 5. The CDR3 sequence is CASSSLGQGPEAFF. DNA of the CDR3: TGTGCCAGCAGTTCCTTGGGACAGGGGCCTGAAGCTTTCTTT.

This clonotype was observed many times. The rearrangement links TRBV30 to TRBJ2-5, with TRBD2 matching 10 bases. The CDR3 runs to 16 residues. The germline CDR1 and CDR2 sequences are GTSNPN and SVGIG (reference sequence). V was pared by 3 bases and J by 4 bases, with 11 bases of the junction left unmatched. CDR3 in amino acids: CAWSRPPGLARETQYF. CDR3 in DNA: TGTGCCTGGAGCCGTCCACCGGGACTAGCGAGAGAGACCCAGTACTTC.

This clonotype has at least ten counts. V and J are TRBV6-2 or TRBV6-3 and TRBJ1-2; TRBD1 is a possible D gene (5 bases). Germline V lookup: CDR1 MNHEY, CDR2 SVGEGT. The V end was cut by 5 bases, the J end by 5 bases, with 18 bases between. The CDR3 consists of 15 residues. Here the CDR3 reads CASSGAGADPYGYTF. In nucleotides, the CDR3 is TGTGCCAGCAGTGGGGCGGGCGCTGACCCTTATGGCTACACCTTC.

The chain employs TRBV27 and TRBJ2-2; 11 nucleotides align to TRBD1. Germline V lookup: CDR1 MNHEY, CDR2 SMNVEV (reference sequence). CDR3 size: 15 residues. J lost 6 bases, V lost 5 bases, and 5 bases had no gene match. The CDR3 DNA reads as TGTGCCAGCAGTCTGGGGACAGGGGGGTCCGGGGAGCTGTTTTTT. Amino acids: CASSLGTGGSGELFF.

This clonotype was counted ten times or more. This chain connects TRBV9 to TRBJ2-3, with D maybe TRBD1 (5 bases). The V end lost 4 bases, the J end lost 1 base, and 10 bases lay between the germline ends. CDR3 length equals 14 residues. Germline CDR1 reads SGDLS; CDR2 reads YYNGEE. DNA for the CDR3: TGTGCCAGCAGCACCCTAGGGGGCACAGATACGCAGTATTTT. This translates into CASSTLGGTDTQYF. The variable domain in full, with the rest retrieved from reference TRBV9 and TRBJ2-3, is DSGVTQTPKHLITATGQRVTLRCSPRSGDLSVYWYQQSLDQGLQFLIQYYNGEERAKGNILERFSAQQFPDLHSELNLSSLELGDSALYFCASSTLGGTDTQYFGPGTRLTVL.

A remark on this clonotype: This may arise from a read error, as a much more abundant clone is one base away. This chain uses TRBV20-1 with TRBJ2-2, with unresolved D. The CDR3 extends over 12 amino acids. Germline loops: CDR1 DFQATT, CDR2 SNEGSKA (reference sequence). V shed 1 base and J shed 5 bases, with 5 bases lying between them. The CDR3: CSARAVTGELFF. The CDR3 bases are TGCAGTGCTAGAGCTGTGACCGGGGAGCTGTTTTTT.

This clonotype came up many times. At one end, the junction sequence differs from germline, possibly due to a read error. This rearrangement joins TRBV28 to TRBJ1-6, with D maybe TRBD1 (6 bases). This CDR3 spans 11 amino acids. Germline V gene sequence: CDR1 MDHEN, CDR2 SYDVKM. Here the CDR3 DNA reads TGTGCCAGCAGTCACCTAGGGGGATTGGACTTT. Translation gives CASSHLGGLDF. Full variable domain (outside the CDR3, taken from reference TRBV28 and TRBJ1-6): DVKVTQSSRYLVKRTGEKVFLECVQDMDHENMFWYRQDPGLGLRLIYFSYDVKMKEKGDIPEGYSVSREKKERFSLILESASTNQTSMYLCASSHLGGLDFGNGTRLTVT.

This clonotype has a single count. The chain carries TRBV27 and TRBJ2-7; D not certain. The CDR3 covers 18 residues. In germline, CDR1 is MNHEY, CDR2 SMNVEV (reference sequence). Trimming left V 0 bases short and J 10 bases short, with 28 bases between. This CDR3 is CASSLSPWPAQLSYDQYF. Here the CDR3 DNA reads TGTGCCAGCAGTTTATCTCCCTGGCCGGCGCAGCTCTCCTATGATCAGTACTTC.

This clonotype has at least ten counts. The CDR3 spells CSARPKRQTGTTSGSYEQYF. CDR3 in DNA: TGCAGTGCTAGACCCAAGAGGCAGACTGGGACTACTAGCGGGAGTTATGAGCAGTACTTC. This chain joins TRBV20-1 and TRBJ2-7; TRBD2 matches 11 bases. Germline trimming cut 2 bases from V and 7 bases from J; bases unmatched to any gene: 25. This CDR3 has 20 residues. The V gene's germline CDR1 is DFQATT and CDR2 SNEGSKA (reference sequence).

This clonotype was counted many times. The chain links TRBV7-2 to TRBJ2-7; D unclear. V was shortened by 5 bases and J by 4 bases, with 12 bases between the two germline ends. This CDR3 has 13 residues. Germline V CDR1 and CDR2: SGHTA, FQGNSA. CDR3: CASSPSRVYEQYF. The CDR3 DNA is TGTGCCAGCAGCCCTAGTAGGGTTTACGAGCAGTACTTC.

This clonotype showed up many times. The chain employs TRBV20-1 and TRBJ1-5; no firm D call. This CDR3 is 14 amino acids long. V shed 3 bases and J shed 1 base, with 10 bases lying between them. Looked up from germline, CDR1 is DFQATT and CDR2 is SNEGSKA (reference sequence). The CDR3 protein is CSASRQGSNQPQHF. CDR3 DNA: TGCAGTGCTAGCAGACAAGGCAGCAATCAGCCCCAGCATTTT.

The chain employs TRBV5-1 and TRBJ1-1, with D unclear. CDR1 and CDR2 (germline): SGHRS, YFSETQ. Trimming stripped 2 bases from V and 6 bases from J, with 11 bases between. The CDR3 is made up of 13 amino acids. This CDR3 reads CASSFDKGAEAFF. The CDR3 nucleotides are TGCGCCAGCAGCTTTGACAAGGGCGCTGAAGCTTTCTTT. The full variable domain, completed using reference TRBV5-1 and TRBJ1-1, is KAGVTQTPRYLIKTRGQQVTLSCSPISGHRSVSWYQQTPGQGLQFLFEYFSETQRNKGNFPGRFSGRQFSNSRSEMNVSTLELGDSALYLCASSFDKGAEAFFGQGTRLTVV.

This clonotype appeared many times. This chain links TRBV11-2 with TRBJ2-3; TRBD1 might be the D (5 bases). V was trimmed by 3 bases and J by 7 bases, leaving 11 bases between them. The CDR3 has 13 residues. CDR1 SGHAT and CDR2 FQNNGV come from the germline V gene. CDR3 nucleotide sequence: TGTGCCAGCAGCTTGAAGGGGTTATATACGCAGTATTTT. Translating gives CASSLKGLYTQYF.

On this clonotype itself: A much larger clone lies a single base off, so this may be a read error. The chain combines TRBV18 with TRBJ1-2; maybe TRBD1 (5 bases). Germline V gene data show CDR1 as KGHSH and CDR2 as LQKENI. The CDR3 loop spans 16 amino acids. The germline V and J ends were trimmed by 3 bases and 4 bases, with 18 bases remaining between them. DNA for the CDR3: TGTGCCAGCTCACCTGAAGGGACGGATAATCCCTATGGCTACACCTTC. Translation gives CASSPEGTDNPYGYTF.

The chain uses TRBV27 and TRBJ1-2; D is unclear. Germline V lookup: CDR1 MNHEY, CDR2 SMNVEV (reference sequence). Trimming cost V 3 bases and J 1 base, with 9 bases left between them. The CDR3 extends over 14 amino acids. Here the CDR3 reads CASSFGGVNYGYTF. CDR3 nucleotides: TGTGCCAGCAGTTTCGGTGGGGTTAACTATGGCTACACCTTC.

This clonotype was counted at least ten times. In nucleotides, the CDR3 is TGTGCCAGCAGCTTCGGGGACGGCGGTTCGGTCGGCTACACCTTC. Its protein product is CASSFGDGGSVGYTF. This chain joins TRBV5-6 and TRBJ1-2, with a tentative D call TRBD1 (5 bases). Trimming stripped 2 bases from V and 8 bases from J, with 19 bases between. The CDR3 runs to 15 residues. CDR1 and CDR2 from the germline V gene are SGHDT and YYEEEE.

This clonotype was counted once. Given a far larger clone just one base away, this is likely a sequencing read error. CDR3 region: CASSVAGAPSHEQFF. The CDR3, as DNA: TGTGCCAGCAGCGTGGCCGGGGCACCCAGCCACGAGCAGTTCTTC. The chain is built from TRBV9 and TRBJ2-1; perhaps D is TRBD1 or TRBD2 (5 bases each). Per germline, CDR1 SGDLS and CDR2 YYNGEE. This CDR3 contains 15 residues. Trimming shortened V by 2 bases and J by 10 bases, and 19 bases separated the two germline ends.

This clonotype was seen ten or more times. V usage is TRBV27 and J usage is TRBJ1-2; D not resolved. Looked up from germline, CDR1 is MNHEY and CDR2 is SMNVEV (reference sequence). Trimming removed 7 bases from V and 6 bases from J, with 18 bases in between. The CDR3 length is 14 residues. This CDR3 is CASTTGPPINGYTF. The DNA of the CDR3 is TGTGCCAGCACCACCGGGCCCCCTATTAATGGCTACACCTTC.